A single T cell receptor (beta chain) is shown here with its context. Germline V gene data show CDR1 as SGHNT and CDR2 as YYREEE (reference sequence). This CDR3 has 16 residues. V was clipped by 0 bases and J by 6 bases, with 16 bases between them. The data belong to a study of blood T cell repertoires in COVID-19. Study summary: Material from acute and convalescent COVID-19 was sourced from the United States, Italy and Spain.

The assay was immunoSEQ multiplex PCR, and TCRdb's table has in-frame clones only and misses some. The sample has around 160,000 clones, about 90% seen once. Ages ranged from about 18 to 89 years, with residence in around 24 US areas. Participants classified as exposed had met a COVID-19 case within 2 weeks before study entry. This sequence originates from a woman aged 40 to 50 who had been exposed to COVID-19. The source material was PBMCs or T cells enriched from blood (not recorded which). The V call is TRBV5-4, the J call TRBJ2-4, with D perhaps TRBD1 (6 bases). The CDR3 sequence: CASSLGGPRTGNIQYF. The CDR3 region has the DNA TGTGCCAGCAGCTTGGGGGGGCCCAGGACTGGAAACATTCAGTACTTC.